Presented here are 24 T cell receptor beta chains from one specimen sequenced in a study of cytomegalovirus exposure and HLA in healthy donors. It was with 60 Vbeta and 13 Jbeta primers that the PCR ran. Sequencing used immunoSEQ multiplex PCR; TCRdb keeps in-frame clones, though not all of them. The sample shows approximately 150,000 clones, roughly 74% of them seen only once. Sequencing was done on a sample of PBMCs. All receptors derive from a woman under 30 in good health and CMV-seropositive.

The V call is TRBV6-1, the J call TRBJ2-7; D is possibly TRBD1 (6 bases). CDR3 length: 15 residues. Trimming cost V 5 bases and J 1 base, with 15 bases left between them. The germline gives CDR1 MNHNS, CDR2 SASEGT. In nucleotides, the CDR3 is TGTGCCAGCAGTCCTGAGGGGACAATATCCTACGAGCAGTACTTC. Translated, it gives CASSPEGTISYEQYF.

The chain employs TRBV6-5 and TRBJ2-3, with a possible D match to TRBD2 (7 bases). Germline-derived CDR1 and CDR2 are MNHEY and SVGAGI. The CDR3 consists of 14 residues. The V end was cut by 6 bases, the J end by 4 bases, with 14 bases between. CDR3 DNA: TGTGCCAGCAGAAGGGGGGGACTTTCAGATACGCAGTATTTT. It yields the protein CASRRGGLSDTQYF.

The chain combines TRBV5-1 with TRBJ1-2, with D possibly being TRBD1 (6 bases). This CDR3 region has 16 residues. The V end lost 0 bases, the J end lost 0 bases, and 12 bases lay between the germline ends. In germline, CDR1 is SGHRS, CDR2 YFSETQ. The CDR3 region is CASSLAGWGPNYGYTF. In DNA form, the CDR3 reads TGCGCCAGCAGCTTGGCCGGGTGGGGGCCTAACTATGGCTACACCTTC.

The CDR3 coding sequence is TGTGCCAGCAGCCAAGATTTCGTACCCGGTAGACAAGAGACCCAGTACTTC. Translated: CASSQDFVPGRQETQYF. This rearrangement joins TRBV14 to TRBJ2-5; D unclear. Germline V lookup: CDR1 SGHDN, CDR2 FVKESK. The CDR3 consists of 17 residues. V was clipped by 0 bases and J by 2 bases, with 16 bases between them.

The chain links TRBV19 to TRBJ1-1, with D perhaps matching TRBD1 (6 bases). V was shortened by 4 bases and J by 0 bases, with 9 bases between the two germline ends. CDR3 length equals 14 residues. In germline, CDR1 is LNHDA, CDR2 SQIVND (reference sequence). This chain's CDR3 is CASSKGQMNTEAFF. Written as DNA, the CDR3 is TGTGCCAGTAGTAAAGGACAGATGAACACTGAAGCTTTCTTT.

The chain joins TRBV6-5 to TRBJ1-5; 12 positions match TRBD1. The CDR3 has 15 amino acids. Germline-derived CDR1 and CDR2 are MNHEY and SVGAGI. The V segment lost 5 bases and the J segment 7 bases; nucleotides outside the gene matches: 6. CDR3 amino acids: CASSAGTGGWQPQHF. CDR3 sequence (DNA): TGTGCCAGCAGTGCCGGGACAGGGGGCTGGCAGCCCCAGCATTTT.

This chain uses TRBV5-8 with TRBJ2-1; 8 bases map to TRBD2. V lost 0 bases, J lost 9 bases, and 8 bases stayed unmatched. The germline V gene encodes CDR1 SGHTS and CDR2 YDEGEE. The CDR3 consists of 15 residues. CDR3 amino acids: CASSLGLAWGGEQFF. The CDR3 region has the DNA TGTGCCAGCAGCTTGGGACTAGCGTGGGGTGGTGAGCAGTTCTTC.

This chain joins TRBV5-1 and TRBJ2-2, with D possibly TRBD2 on 6 matching bases. Germline loops: CDR1 SGHRS, CDR2 YFSETQ. The CDR3 covers 18 residues. V lost 4 bases and J lost 0, with 19 bases in between. The CDR3 spells CASSRLGFGGANTGELFF. In DNA, the CDR3 is TGCGCCAGCAGCCGCTTGGGGTTTGGAGGGGCGAACACCGGGGAGCTGTTTTTT.

The V call is TRBV7-2, the J call TRBJ2-7; the D gene is possibly TRBD2 (5 bases). Trimming pared 3 bases from V and 2 bases from J, leaving 17 bases between. Germline values: CDR1 SGHTA, CDR2 FQGNSA. The CDR3 runs to 16 residues. CDR3 DNA sequence: TGTGCCAGCAGCTTGGCCGCCGAGCGGTTCACCTACGAGCAGTACTTC. Protein product: CASSLAAERFTYEQYF.

As regards this clone: The junction does not match germline at one end; this may be a read error. The V call is TRBV7-9, the J call TRBJ1-1; 7 bases are a match to TRBD1. The CDR3 length is 15 residues. CDR1 and CDR2 from the germline V gene are SEHNR and FQNEAQ (reference sequence). Written as DNA, the CDR3 is TGTTCCAGCAGCCCGCTCGGGACAGTGAACACTGAAGCTTTCTTT. Residues: CSSSPLGTVNTEAFF.

The V call is TRBV5-6, the J call TRBJ2-2; D possibly corresponds to TRBD1 (5 bases). Trimming removed 0 bases at V and 4 bases at J, with 10 bases between. Germline lookup yields CDR1 SGHDT and CDR2 YYEEEE. This CDR3 contains 15 residues. The DNA for the CDR3 is TGTGCCAGCAGCTTGGGACAGAGCCCCACCGGGGAGCTGTTTTTT. Translated, it gives CASSLGQSPTGELFF.

Regarding this clone: The identical CDR3 is also encoded by other nucleotide sequences in the sample. The V and J genes are TRBV9 and TRBJ1-2; the match to TRBD1 covers 10 bases. V lost 0 bases, J lost 1 base, and 9 bases stayed unmatched. This CDR3 has 18 residues. Germline V gene sequence: CDR1 SGDLS, CDR2 YYNGEE. The DNA of the CDR3 is TGTGCCAGCAGCGTAGCCCCCGGGACAGGGGTGGTTAACTATGGCTACACCTTC. Translated: CASSVAPGTGVVNYGYTF.

The chain combines TRBV5-5 with TRBJ1-4; possible D gene TRBD1, 5 bases. Germline CDR1 SGHKS, CDR2 YYEKEE (reference sequence). V gave up 4 bases and J gave up 7 bases, with 14 bases separating them. CDR3 length: 14 amino acids. CDR3 amino acids: CASSPQAMREKLFF. The DNA of the CDR3 is TGTGCCAGCAGCCCACAGGCCATGCGTGAAAAACTGTTTTTT.

The chain employs TRBV5-6 and TRBJ1-1; 7 bases match TRBD1. Trimming took 4 bases from V and 0 from J; bases not matched to a gene: 6. The CDR3 length is 15 residues. In germline, CDR1 is SGHDT, CDR2 YYEEEE. The DNA of the CDR3 is TGTGCCAGCAGCCTCACAGGGGCTATGAACACTGAAGCTTTCTTT. Its protein product is CASSLTGAMNTEAFF.

This clone was counted a single time. This rearrangement joins TRBV2 to TRBJ1-5; TRBD1 aligns across 10 bases. CDR3 length: 14 amino acids. Germline trimming cut 7 bases from V and 2 bases from J; bases unmatched to any gene: 2. Per germline, CDR1 SNHLY and CDR2 FYNNEI. The CDR3 protein is CASIGQGGNQPQHF. For the CDR3, the DNA is TGTGCCAGCATTGGACAGGGGGGCAATCAGCCCCAGCATTTT.

This chain links TRBV7-9 with TRBJ2-1, with 10 nucleotides matching TRBD2. V trimming: 1 base; J trimming: 5 bases; junction bases outside the gene matches: 2. This CDR3 has 15 amino acids. Germline V CDR1 and CDR2: SEHNR, FQNEAQ (reference sequence). The CDR3 DNA follows: TGTGCCAGCAGCTTAGTAGCGGGGGGCCACAATGAGCAGTTCTTC. Translated, it gives CASSLVAGGHNEQFF.

This clone was seen a handful of times. The V gene is TRBV18, the J gene TRBJ1-2; no definite D call. Trimming took off 2 bases at V and 8 bases at J, with 18 bases between the two ends. Germline V lookup: CDR1 KGHSH, CDR2 LQKENI. The length of the CDR3 is 15 residues. The CDR3 sequence is CASSPKQNAPLGYTF. DNA of the CDR3: TGTGCCAGCTCACCAAAACAGAATGCCCCTTTGGGCTACACCTTC.

The J gene is TRBJ2-3, the V gene TRBV6-4; 9 bases align to TRBD2. There are 15 residues in the CDR3. In germline, CDR1 is MRHNA, CDR2 SNTAGT. The V gene end was trimmed by 5 bases and the J gene end by 1 base; junction bases not matched to a gene: 4. CDR3 sequence (DNA): TGTGCCAGCAGTTCCTCTAGCGGGGGCACAGATACGCAGTATTTT. As protein: CASSSSSGGTDTQYF.

The chain is built from TRBV7-6 and TRBJ1-6; 7 bases align to TRBD1. There are 16 residues in the CDR3. Losses at the gene ends were 4 bases for V and 9 bases for J; bases not matched to a gene: 12. Germline values: CDR1 SGHVS, CDR2 FNYEAQ. The CDR3 DNA is TGTGCCAGCAGCTCCTACCCTCGACAGGGCCGTTCACCCCTCCACTTT. Its protein is CASSSYPRQGRSPLHF.

The table lists this clone with a few counts. This chain links TRBV18 with TRBJ1-2, with D possibly TRBD1 on 5 matching bases. The CDR3 extends over 13 amino acids. The V gene's germline CDR1 is KGHSH and CDR2 LQKENI. Trimming took 6 bases from V and 8 from J, leaving 16 bases between them. The CDR3 DNA follows: TGTGCCAGCTCCCGGGGAGGGGATGGCGGCTACACCTTC. Protein product: CASSRGGDGGYTF.

This chain links TRBV5-1 with TRBJ1-6, with 8 bases that match TRBD1. The CDR3 runs 15 residues. CDR1 and CDR2 from the germline V gene are SGHRS and YFSETQ. J was trimmed by 6 bases and V by 5 bases; bases with no gene match: 7. Here the CDR3 DNA reads TGCGCCAGCAGGTTCTGGACAGGGACTAATTCACCCCTCCACTTT. Amino acids: CASRFWTGTNSPLHF.

In this sample, this clone turned up a few times. V is TRBV9 and J is TRBJ2-2; D is unclear. Germline lookup yields CDR1 SGDLS and CDR2 YYNGEE. Trimming removed 0 bases at V and 4 bases at J, with 4 bases between. The CDR3 has 13 amino acids. The CDR3 coding sequence is TGTGCCAGCAGCGTAGGCGTCACCGGGGAGCTGTTTTTT. It is translated as CASSVGVTGELFF.

This chain uses TRBV19 with TRBJ1-6; 7 bases agree with TRBD1. The germline V gene has CDR1 LNHDA and CDR2 SQIVND (reference sequence). This CDR3 region has 15 residues. Germline trimming cut 3 bases from V and 9 bases from J; bases unmatched to any gene: 8. The CDR3: CASSIAQGVSSPLHF. The CDR3 bases are TGTGCCAGTAGTATTGCCCAGGGGGTGAGTTCACCCCTCCACTTT.

The chain has TRBV18 and TRBJ1-1; 11 nucleotides agree with TRBD1. Germline V gives CDR1 KGHSH, CDR2 LQKENI. The ends lost 4 bases at V and 6 bases at J; junction bases unmatched: 1. The CDR3 runs 13 residues. The CDR3: CASSLDRGPEAFF. In DNA, the CDR3 is TGTGCCAGCTCACTGGACAGGGGGCCTGAAGCTTTCTTT. The complete variable domain, with remaining parts taken from reference TRBV18 and TRBJ1-1, reads NAGVMQNPRHLVRRRGQEARLRCSPMKGHSHVYWYRQLPEEGLKFMVYLQKENIIDESGMPKERFSAEFPKEGPSILRIQQVVRGDSAAYFCASSLDRGPEAFFGQGTRLTVV.